One and the same sample provided the 5 T cell receptor beta chains below, sequenced in a study of blood T cell repertoires in COVID-19. Data came from immunoSEQ multiplex PCR; TCRdb stores just in-frame clones and leaves some out. Among tens of thousands of clones listed, about 90% were seen once. Sequences were obtained from peripheral blood. The receptors were gathered from a human donor in a cohort sampled during active COVID-19.

This rearrangement joins TRBV5-1 to TRBJ2-2, with 8 bases fitting TRBD2. This CDR3 has 17 residues. The V and J ends lost 0 bases and 0 bases, in that order; junction bases with no gene match: 4. Germline values: CDR1 SGHRS, CDR2 YFSETQ. The CDR3 here is CASSLAAGDANTGELFF. Written as DNA, the CDR3 is TGCGCCAGCAGCTTGGCAGCGGGAGACGCGAACACCGGGGAGCTGTTTTTT. The entire variable domain, with the rest obtained from reference TRBV5-1 and TRBJ2-2, is as follows: KAGVTQTPRYLIKTRGQQVTLSCSPISGHRSVSWYQQTPGQGLQFLFEYFSETQRNKGNFPGRFSGRQFSNSRSEMNVSTLELGDSALYLCASSLAAGDANTGELFFGEGSRLTVL.

The V and J genes are TRBV19 and TRBJ1-1; a possible D gene is TRBD1 (5 bases). The CDR3 contains 14 residues. Germline values: CDR1 LNHDA, CDR2 SQIVND (reference sequence). V was pared by 7 bases and J by 8 bases, with 20 bases between. The CDR3 DNA reads as TGTGCCAGTACCCCCTCTGACCCAGGGAGGGAAGCTTTCTTT. It is translated as CASTPSDPGREAFF.

Here the CDR3 DNA reads TGTGCCAGCTCACCTACGGGACACTTGACCGGGGAGCTGTTTTTT. Its protein product is CASSPTGHLTGELFF. This rearrangement joins TRBV18 to TRBJ2-2, with a possible D match to TRBD1 (6 bases). The germline V gene has CDR1 KGHSH and CDR2 LQKENI. The CDR3 is made up of 15 amino acids. Trimming cost V 3 bases and J 5 bases, with 13 bases left between them.

The chain carries TRBV5-1 and TRBJ2-1; the D gene is possibly TRBD1 (7 bases). This CDR3 has 15 amino acids. Trimming left V 2 bases short and J 6 bases short, with 15 bases between. CDR1 is SGHRS and CDR2 is YFSETQ in the germline V gene. The CDR3 loop is CASSFWQGGSNEQFF. For the CDR3, the DNA is TGCGCCAGCAGCTTTTGGCAGGGGGGTTCCAATGAGCAGTTCTTC.

This clone was picked up a small number of times. The gene calls are TRBV28 and TRBJ2-7; D is unclear. The CDR3 sequence is 11 residues long. V lost 4 bases to trimming and J lost 10 bases, with 11 bases between them. Germline-derived CDR1 and CDR2 are MDHEN and SYDVKM. This chain's CDR3 is CASSSGGVQYF. CDR3 sequence (DNA): TGTGCCAGCAGTTCCGGCGGCGTACAGTACTTC.